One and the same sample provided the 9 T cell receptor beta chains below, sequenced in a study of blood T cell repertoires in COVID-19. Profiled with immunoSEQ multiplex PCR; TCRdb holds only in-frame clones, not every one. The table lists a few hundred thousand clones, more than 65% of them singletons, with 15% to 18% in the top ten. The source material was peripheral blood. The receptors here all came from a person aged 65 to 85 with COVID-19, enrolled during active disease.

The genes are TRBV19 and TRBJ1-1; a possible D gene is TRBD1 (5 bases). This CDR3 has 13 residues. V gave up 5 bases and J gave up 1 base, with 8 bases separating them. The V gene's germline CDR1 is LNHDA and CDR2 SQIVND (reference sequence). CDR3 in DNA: TGTGCCAGTAGTTTTACAGGGAACACTGAAGCTTTCTTT. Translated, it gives CASSFTGNTEAFF.

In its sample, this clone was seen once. The CDR3 sequence is CASSLKQNTEAFF. DNA of the CDR3: TGTGCCAGCAGCCTGAAACAGAACACTGAAGCTTTCTTT. This rearrangement joins TRBV3-1 (or the pseudogene TRBV3-2) to TRBJ1-1; no clear D. With 4 bases removed from V and 1 base from J, the gap between germline ends came to 7 bases. The germline V gene encodes CDR1 LGHDT and CDR2 YNNKEL (reference sequence). The CDR3 has 13 amino acids.

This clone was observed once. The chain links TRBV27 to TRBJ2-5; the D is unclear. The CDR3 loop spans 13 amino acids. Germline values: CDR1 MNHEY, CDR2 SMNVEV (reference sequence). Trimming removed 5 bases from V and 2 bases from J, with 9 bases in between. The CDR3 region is CASSVGVQETQYF. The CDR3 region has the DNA TGTGCCAGCAGTGTCGGAGTGCAAGAGACCCAGTACTTC.

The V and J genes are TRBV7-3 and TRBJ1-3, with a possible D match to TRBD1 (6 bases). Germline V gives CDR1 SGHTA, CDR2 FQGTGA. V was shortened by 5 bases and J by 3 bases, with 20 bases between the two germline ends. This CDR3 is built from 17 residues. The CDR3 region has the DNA TGTGCCAGCAGCCCCCAAGGGAACAGGGAGAGTGGAAACACCATATATTTT. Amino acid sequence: CASSPQGNRESGNTIYF.

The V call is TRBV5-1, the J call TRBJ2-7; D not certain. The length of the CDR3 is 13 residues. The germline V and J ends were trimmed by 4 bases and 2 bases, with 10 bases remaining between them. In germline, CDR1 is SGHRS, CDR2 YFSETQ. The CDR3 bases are TGCGCCAGCAGCCTCCACTCCCCCTACGAGCAGTACTTC. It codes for CASSLHSPYEQYF.

The CDR3 region is CASRTPGHPYGYTF. CDR3 DNA sequence: TGTGCCAGCAGAACACCGGGACACCCGTATGGCTACACCTTC. This chain links TRBV6-5 with TRBJ1-2; TRBD1 is a possible D gene (6 bases). Looked up from germline, CDR1 is MNHEY and CDR2 is SVGAGI. V was cut by 6 bases and J by 5 bases, with 16 bases left in between. The CDR3 spans 14 residues.

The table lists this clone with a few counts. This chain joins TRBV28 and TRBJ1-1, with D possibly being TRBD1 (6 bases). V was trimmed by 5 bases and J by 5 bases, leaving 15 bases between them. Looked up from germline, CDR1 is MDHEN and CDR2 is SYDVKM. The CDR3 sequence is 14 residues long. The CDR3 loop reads CASSPNRVETEAFF. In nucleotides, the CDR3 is TGTGCCAGCAGTCCGAACAGGGTTGAGACTGAAGCTTTCTTT.

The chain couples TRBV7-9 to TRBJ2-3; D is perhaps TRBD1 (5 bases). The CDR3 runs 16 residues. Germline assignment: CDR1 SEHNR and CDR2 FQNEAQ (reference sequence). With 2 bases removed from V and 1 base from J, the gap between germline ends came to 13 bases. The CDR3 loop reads CASSLSPGYGTDTQYF. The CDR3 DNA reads TGTGCCAGCAGCTTAAGCCCAGGGTACGGCACAGATACGCAGTATTTT.

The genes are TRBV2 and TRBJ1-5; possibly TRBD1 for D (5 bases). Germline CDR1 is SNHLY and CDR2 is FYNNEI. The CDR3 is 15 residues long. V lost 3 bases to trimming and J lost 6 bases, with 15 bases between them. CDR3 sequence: CASSDPRVAPQPQHF. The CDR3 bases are TGTGCCAGCAGTGATCCCAGGGTGGCACCTCAGCCCCAGCATTTT. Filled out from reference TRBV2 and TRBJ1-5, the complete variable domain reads EPEVTQTPSHQVTQMGQEVILRCVPISNHLYFYWYRQILGQKVEFLVSFYNNEISEKSEIFDDQFSVERPDGSNFTLKIRSTKLEDSAMYFCASSDPRVAPQPQHFGDGTRLSIL.